This T cell receptor beta chain comes out of a study of T cells in tuberculosis. Study-level information: Sequenced TCRs come from CD1B-GMM tetramer-binding T cells. Study outcomes and limitations: Selection depended on which cryopreserved specimens were available. Active tuberculosis alpha repertoires lay closer to GMM-specific TCRs than controls'.

This CDR3 has 16 residues. Germline V gene data show CDR1 as SGDLS and CDR2 as YYNGEE. The J segment lost 1 base and the V segment lost 0 bases, leaving 4 bases of the junction unmatched. Generated by immunoSEQ multiplex PCR, the TCRdb table keeps only in-frame clones and is missing some. The sample contains roughly 45,000 clones, roughly 94% of which appear only once. On this clone itself: Its antigen is not known.

The sequencing sample was made of PBMCs. V gene TRBV9 combines with J gene TRBJ2-7, with TRBD2 matching over 10 bases. This receptor was identified in a donor aged 10-30 years with latent tuberculosis or without tuberculosis infection. Some clones in this sample may be carry-over from other donors' samples. The CDR3 region is CASSVGELAGSYEQYF. In nucleotides, the CDR3 is TGTGCCAGCAGCGTAGGGGAACTAGCGGGGTCCTACGAGCAGTACTTC. The full variable domain, with the rest looked up from reference TRBV9 and TRBJ2-7, is DSGVTQTPKHLITATGQRVTLRCSPRSGDLSVYWYQQSLDQGLQFLIQYYNGEERAKGNILERFSAQQFPDLHSELNLSSLELGDSALYFCASSVGELAGSYEQYFGPGTRLTVT.